This entry lists 9 T cell receptor beta chains sequenced from one sample in a study of blood T cell repertoires in COVID-19. The assay was immunoSEQ multiplex PCR, and TCRdb's table has in-frame clones only and misses some. The sample carries about 180,000 clones, 70% to 90% recorded once. The sequencing sample was made of peripheral blood. Receptors originate from a man in his fifties with active or convalescent COVID-19.

This sequence joins TRBV5-5 and TRBJ1-6; D may be TRBD1 (5 bases). Deletions cut 1 base from V and 8 bases from J, with 22 bases between. Germline CDR1 is SGHKS and CDR2 is YYEKEE (reference sequence). This CDR3 has 18 residues. The CDR3 loop reads CASSLRLGGYPGDSPLHF. The CDR3 DNA reads TGTGCCAGCAGCTTGCGTCTCGGAGGGTATCCGGGGGATTCACCCCTCCACTTT.

This clone was seen just once. The chain links TRBV4-2 to TRBJ1-3; D unclear. The CDR3 totals 15 residues. With 1 base removed from V and 0 bases from J, the gap between germline ends came to 7 bases. Looked up from germline, CDR1 is LGHNA and CDR2 is YNFKEQ. The CDR3 spells CASSQGAGSGNTIYF. DNA of the CDR3: TGTGCCAGCAGCCAAGGAGCAGGCTCTGGAAACACCATATATTTT.

This sequence joins TRBV9 and TRBJ1-4; unclear D gene. The CDR3 runs to 15 residues. Germline V gene lookup returns CDR1 SGDLS and CDR2 YYNGEE. The V and J ends lost 0 bases and 0 bases respectively, with 6 bases between them. CDR3 sequence reads: CASSVGGATNEKLFF. DNA for the CDR3: TGTGCCAGCAGCGTAGGCGGTGCAACTAATGAAAAACTGTTTTTT. The full variable domain, its missing parts supplied by reference TRBV9 and TRBJ1-4, is DSGVTQTPKHLITATGQRVTLRCSPRSGDLSVYWYQQSLDQGLQFLIQYYNGEERAKGNILERFSAQQFPDLHSELNLSSLELGDSALYFCASSVGGATNEKLFFGSGTQLSVL.

The rearrangement joins TRBV7-2 to TRBJ1-3, with 11 positions matching TRBD1. This CDR3 has 18 residues. V was clipped by 5 bases and J by 0 bases; unmatched bases: 9. Germline V gene lookup returns CDR1 SGHTA and CDR2 FQGNSA. CDR3 region: CASSPGPGQGVSGNTIYF. In DNA form, the CDR3 reads TGTGCCAGCAGCCCAGGTCCGGGACAGGGGGTCTCTGGAAACACCATATATTTT.

The rearrangement links TRBV19 to TRBJ1-2; no reliable D call. CDR1 is LNHDA and CDR2 is SQIVND in the germline V gene (reference sequence). Trimming cost V 7 bases and J 5 bases, with 20 bases left between them. There are 15 residues in the CDR3. This CDR3 reads CASKPLDWPLYGYTF. For the CDR3, the DNA is TGTGCCAGTAAACCCCTCGACTGGCCGCTGTATGGCTACACCTTC.

A few counts support this clone. This CDR3 is CASRRDRGFMNYGYTF. CDR3 bases: TGTGCCAGCAGAAGAGACAGGGGGTTTATGAACTATGGCTACACCTTC. The chain combines TRBV28 with TRBJ1-2, with TRBD1 identical over 9 bases. The CDR3 has 16 residues. V shed 6 bases, J shed 2 bases, and the junction held 10 bases outside the gene matches. Per germline, CDR1 MDHEN and CDR2 SYDVKM.

The chain couples TRBV7-2 to TRBJ2-6, with TRBD2 matching over 12 bases. In germline, CDR1 is SGHTA, CDR2 FQGNSA. The V and J ends lost 3 bases and 3 bases, in that order; junction bases with no gene match: 6. This CDR3 has 18 amino acids. CDR3 region: CASSFPSGGANGANVLTF. DNA of the CDR3: TGTGCCAGCAGCTTCCCTAGCGGGGGGGCGAATGGGGCCAACGTCCTGACTTTC.

The CDR3 loop is CASSQAVTAGREKLFF. CDR3 DNA: TGTGCCAGCAGCCAAGCTGTCACCGCTGGGCGTGAAAAACTGTTTTTT. This rearrangement joins TRBV3-1 (or the pseudogene TRBV3-2) to TRBJ1-4; unclear D gene. Germline CDR1 LGHDT, CDR2 YNNKEL (reference sequence). V lost 1 base and J 7 bases, leaving 16 bases between the germline ends. The CDR3 sequence is 16 residues long.

The CDR3 region is CASSRDQGNTEAFF. CDR3 in DNA: TGTGCCAGCAGCCGCGACCAGGGGAACACTGAAGCTTTCTTT. This chain uses TRBV3-1 (or the pseudogene TRBV3-2) with TRBJ1-1; TRBD1 is a possible D gene (5 bases). Trimming pared 4 bases from V and 1 base from J, leaving 10 bases between. Germline V gene lookup returns CDR1 LGHDT and CDR2 YNNKEL (reference sequence). This CDR3 has 14 residues.